Here is one T cell receptor beta chain with its context. Its matching antigen is unknown. Using immunoSEQ multiplex PCR, the repertoire was profiled, and TCRdb retains in-frame clones only, with some absent. This table holds about 150,000 clones, 90% found once. The data were obtained in a study of T cell responses to AZD1222 COVID-19 vaccine. V was pared by 10 bases and J by 3 bases, with 11 bases of the junction left unmatched. The CDR3 has 15 residues. Germline V gives CDR1 MDHEN, CDR2 SYDVKM. Study results and caveats: Recipients of AZD1222 seropositive at baseline numbered only five or six. Mapped onto spike, vaccine-associated CD4 TCRs spanned it and were dominant at 160-218 and 743-854.

Here the sequenced sample was peripheral blood, taken 28 days after the second AZD1222 dose. The chain carries TRBV28 and TRBJ1-2; 10 bases match TRBD1. The receptor was isolated from an adult who received the AZD1222 COVID-19 vaccine. This CDR3 is CAISTTGTGDYGYTF. As DNA, the CDR3 is TGTGCCATCTCTACAACCGGGACAGGGGACTATGGCTACACCTTC.